These 9 T cell receptor beta chains share one sample of origin, sequenced in a study of control samples from healthy donors and cancer patients. Clones were read by immunoSEQ multiplex PCR, and TCRdb kept only the in-frame ones, dropping some. The table shows some 120,000 clones, with around 87% occurring only once. Sequencing input: blood. The receptors shown here come from a man in his sixties in good health.

The chain links TRBV6-6 to TRBJ2-5; either TRBD1 or TRBD2 may fit D (6 bases each). Germline lookup yields CDR1 MNHNY and CDR2 SVGAGI (reference sequence). The CDR3 is 15 residues long. Trimming cost V 6 bases and J 5 bases, with 19 bases left between them. The CDR3 nucleotides are TGTGCCAGCAGGGCCGCTCTAGGGGGGCGGGAGACCCAGTACTTC. Protein: CASRAALGGRETQYF.

The chain has TRBV11-2 and TRBJ2-5, with 9 positions matching TRBD1. With 4 bases clipped from V and 5 bases from J, the junction kept 5 bases outside the gene matches. Germline assignment: CDR1 SGHAT and CDR2 FQNNGV. The CDR3 is made up of 14 amino acids. Here the CDR3 reads CASSSGQGSETQYF. The CDR3 nucleotides read TGTGCCAGCAGCTCGGGACAGGGTAGCGAGACCCAGTACTTC.

The chain links TRBV7-2 to TRBJ2-7; 8 bases line up with TRBD2. The germline gives CDR1 SGHTA, CDR2 FQGNSA. The V gene end was trimmed by 4 bases and the J gene end by 7 bases; junction bases not matched to a gene: 12. CDR3 length equals 15 residues. In nucleotides, the CDR3 is TGTGCCAGCAGCTCCTTTTCAGCGGGGGTATCGGAGCAGTACTTC. It codes for CASSSFSAGVSEQYF. Filled out from reference TRBV7-2 and TRBJ2-7, the complete variable domain reads GAGVSQSPSNKVTEKGKDVELRCDPISGHTALYWYRQSLGQGLEFLIYFQGNSAPDKSGLPSDRFSAERTGGSVSTLTIQRTQQEDSAVYLCASSSFSAGVSEQYFGPGTRLTVT.

This clone was detected only a few times. The rearrangement joins TRBV7-8 to TRBJ2-7, with 10 bases aligning to TRBD2. Germline V gene data show CDR1 as SGHVS and CDR2 as FQNEAQ. This CDR3 is built from 15 residues. The junction had 6 bases not matched to a gene; V was cut back by 5 bases and J by 2 bases. CDR3 sequence: CASSPLAGETYEQYF. CDR3 in DNA: TGTGCCAGCAGCCCTCTAGCGGGGGAAACCTACGAGCAGTACTTC.

The genes are TRBV5-4 and TRBJ1-1, with a weak D call TRBD1 (6 bases). Trimming removed 2 bases at V and 1 base at J, with 12 bases between. Germline assignment: CDR1 SGHNT and CDR2 YYREEE (reference sequence). The CDR3 length is 15 residues. The DNA of the CDR3 is TGTGCCAGCAGCTTAGGAGGACAGAGGAACACTGAAGCTTTCTTT. It specifies CASSLGGQRNTEAFF. The full variable domain, in which reference TRBV5-4 and TRBJ1-1 provide the parts outside the CDR3, is ETGVTQSPTHLIKTRGQQVTLRCSSQSGHNTVSWYQQALGQGPQFIFQYYREEENGRGNFPPRFSGLQFPNYSSELNVNALELDDSALYLCASSLGGQRNTEAFFGQGTRLTVV.

The rearrangement uses TRBV7-9 and TRBJ1-2, with 9 bases matching TRBD1. The CDR3 loop spans 15 amino acids. The germline V gene encodes CDR1 SEHNR and CDR2 FQNEAQ (reference sequence). The V gene end was trimmed by 2 bases and the J gene end by 2 bases; junction bases not matched to a gene: 3. In nucleotides, the CDR3 is TGTGCCAGCAGCTTATATGGGACAGGGAACTATGGCTACACCTTC. Protein: CASSLYGTGNYGYTF.

The V call is TRBV10-1, the J call TRBJ1-2, with D possibly matching TRBD1 (5 bases). Trimming took off 5 bases at V and 2 bases at J, with 21 bases between the two ends. Germline values: CDR1 WNHNN, CDR2 SYGVQD (reference sequence). The CDR3 sequence is 17 residues long. CDR3 DNA: TGCGCCAGCAGTCGGGTTTTTAGACAGAAGCCAAACTATGGCTACACCTTC. It yields the protein CASSRVFRQKPNYGYTF.

The V gene is TRBV5-6, the J gene TRBJ2-1; a possible D gene is TRBD1 (6 bases). The CDR3 covers 14 residues. In germline, CDR1 is SGHDT, CDR2 YYEEEE. V lost 1 base to trimming and J lost 8 bases, with 13 bases between them. CDR3 sequence: CASSLTGSGDEQFF. In DNA form, the CDR3 reads TGTGCCAGCAGCTTGACAGGGAGCGGCGATGAGCAGTTCTTC.

The V call is TRBV7-9, the J call TRBJ2-6; 7 bases agree with TRBD1. V shed 6 bases, J shed 0 bases, and the junction held 8 bases outside the gene matches. The CDR3 length is 17 residues. The germline V gene has CDR1 SEHNR and CDR2 FQNEAQ (reference sequence). The CDR3 sequence is CASSFHRGGSGANVLTF. The CDR3 nucleotides read TGTGCCAGCAGTTTCCACAGGGGCGGCTCTGGGGCCAACGTCCTGACTTTC.